The sequence of this T cell receptor beta chain was determined in a study of shared clonotypes between healthy human individuals (dated by TCRdb to the early 2020s). With regard to the full study: Three men and a couple of women, aged 18 to 49 years, made up the cohort. To estimate repertoire size and how much clonotypes are shared between individuals, the study performed deep sequencing of blood TCR repertoires from 4 to 6 healthy adults. Libraries were prepared and TCR repertoires were sequenced by different laboratories using diverse techniques, in order to increase sequencing depth and limit assay-specific biases. For each donor, CD4 naive and CD4 memory were each given three plates, CD8 naive was given two plates, and CD8 memory was given one plate. Per donor, leukapheresis produced somewhere between about 0.94 and 9.5 billion PBMCs.

Using the deep immunoSEQ assay, multiplex PCR amplified TCR CDR3 regions from genomic DNA. Extracted genomic DNA from each cell subset was spread evenly across all wells of several immunoSEQ 96-well plates, with each plate serving as a replicate. For sorted subsets, about 210 ng of genomic DNA, equivalent to 30,000 or so T cell genomes, went into each replicate PCR. Purified libraries were quantified with a Qubit 3.0 fluorometer, sized on a Bioanalyzer 2100, and re-quantified with the KAPA Library Quantification kit. Each immunoSEQ 96-well plate was sequenced on its own single-read 150-cycle Illumina NextSeq 550 flow cell. The original pipeline was this. Because only junctional sequences without quality scores were contained in the immunoSEQ output, filtering matching that applied to full-length reads could not be performed. To assign V/J genes and CDR3, sequences were annotated against IMGT germline references using PyIR, a Python wrapper for IgBLAST v1.9. Reads were filtered out if the reads had weak V/J assignments (E-value above 1e-6), no CDR3, stop codons, out-of-frame junctions, or ambiguous translated residues. A V3J clonotype was defined by an identical inferred V gene, J gene, and CDR3 amino acid sequence. The percentage overlap between two repertoires was calculated by dividing the number of shared unique clonotypes by the size of the smaller repertoire. Repertoire richness was assessed with RTK rarefaction, the Chao1 estimator, and Recon v2.1 estimates of unobserved clonotypes. Generation probabilities were computed with OLGA for all TCRbeta clonotypes obtained by the gDNA method from a few donors. Here the immuneACCESS table is served through TCRdb, limited to in-frame sequences with V and J called. Missing clones are a known gap in these copies; in checked studies unresolved V genes cover under half, and the rest lacks a known reason. The D gene and trimming were derived from the DNA, and the V and J assignments and clone size from that table. Present in this sample are millions of clones, 90% to 95% of which were seen just once. The biggest ten clones account for about 0.39% of the sample.

The donors were healthy, HIV-negative adults who had no recently reported acute infections or vaccinations. Only Caucasian adults living in Nashville, Tennessee, USA were represented among the donors. CD4+ T cells were enriched by magnetic negative selection, after which naive cells were positively selected on CD45RA and the negative fraction was taken as the memory subset. Blood was obtained by leukapheresis, after which PBMCs were separated by Ficoll-Histopaque density gradient centrifugation and cryopreserved in liquid nitrogen vapor phase. Purity and quantity of every magnetically sorted T cell population were checked by analytical flow cytometry. Genomic DNA was isolated from each sorted fraction and quantified by UV absorbance on a Nanodrop 2000c. The investigation overall reported the following: Compared with non-shared clonotypes, the clonotypes found in all four sorted-subset donors had higher generation probabilities. Naive subsets generally had larger estimated clonotype richness than memory subsets did. Incomplete sequencing was indicated by rarefaction of sorted-subset datasets, despite the large sequencing depth. Pairwise subsampling led to the expectation that sequencing depth would affect the degree of clonotype sharing among donors. When a handful of donors were compared, the shared fraction of clonotypes was approximately 5% for naive CD4, 3.5% to 4% for naive CD8, 2% to 2.5% for memory CD4, and 0.4% for memory CD8. The genetic and exposure-history diversity represented was limited by the small number of donors. Sampling was restricted to blood, and TCR repertoires in tissue are likely to differ from TCR repertoires in blood.

With respect to this clone: The specificity of this receptor is unknown. Per-base qualities were not stored, and no clone one base away is much larger. The same CDR3 also results from other DNA sequences found in this sample.

The germline V gene sets CDR1 to KGHSH and CDR2 to LQKENI. V has 3 bases trimmed and J has 3 bases trimmed; junction bases matching no gene number 3. The CDR3, cysteine through phenylalanine, is 14 amino acids long. The only DNA kept is the CDR3, 42 bases in frame from the first base. Sequencing was done on a sample of naive CD4+ T cells from PBMCs. The cell subset or site label, read with the paper, signifies: CD45RA+ positively selected. The chain uses TRBV18 and TRBJ1-1, with 8 junctional bases fitting TRBD1. This TCR came from a man aged 18 to 29 in good health. Some clones in this sample may be carry-over from other donors' samples. The CDR3 region: CASSPTGGDTEAFF. The base sequence is TGTGCCAGCTCACCTACAGGGGGAGACACTGAAGCTTTCTTT. The full variable domain, completed from the reference TRBV18 and TRBJ1-1 proteins outside the CDR3, reads NAGVMQNPRHLVRRRGQEARLRCSPMKGHSHVYWYRQLPEEGLKFMVYLQKENIIDESGMPKERFSAEFPKEGPSILRIQQVVRGDSAAYFCASSPTGGDTEAFFGQGTRLTVV.